This T cell receptor (beta chain) was identified during a study of blood T cells in healthy people across ages. Looking at the study overall: Roughly one uniquely barcoded beta molecule per two T cells was captured.

It was with a sample-barcoded 5' primer and a J-beta primer mix that a second PCR of roughly 7 to 12 cycles was run. Each cDNA molecule was tagged by a template-switch adaptor that had 12 random nucleotides. TCRdb used MiXCR to reprocess the 5' RACE reads, holding one entry per CDR3 protein. The sample shows about 1.8 million distinct CDR3 sequences, roughly 50% of them seen only once. Overall study results and limits: Because sorting was not performed, PBMCs prevented conclusive naive versus antigen-experienced comparison. A roughly linear age-dependent decrease characterized TCR beta diversity per million T cells.

About this clonotype: As yet, its antigen is unknown. At one of its ends the junction is not consistent with the germline gene, which may arise from a read error.

Per the germline V gene, CDR1 is DFQATT and CDR2 is SNEGSKA (reference sequence). The CDR3 consists of 15 residues. The TCR was taken from a woman aged 40 to 50 in good health. The chain uses TRBV20-1 and TRBJ1-1; tentative D call: TRBD1 (6 bases). Material for sequencing was blood. CDR3 loop: CSALNLQQGNTEAFF. CDR3 DNA sequence: TGCAGTGCGCTTAACCTCCAACAGGGTAACACGGAAGCTTTCTTT.